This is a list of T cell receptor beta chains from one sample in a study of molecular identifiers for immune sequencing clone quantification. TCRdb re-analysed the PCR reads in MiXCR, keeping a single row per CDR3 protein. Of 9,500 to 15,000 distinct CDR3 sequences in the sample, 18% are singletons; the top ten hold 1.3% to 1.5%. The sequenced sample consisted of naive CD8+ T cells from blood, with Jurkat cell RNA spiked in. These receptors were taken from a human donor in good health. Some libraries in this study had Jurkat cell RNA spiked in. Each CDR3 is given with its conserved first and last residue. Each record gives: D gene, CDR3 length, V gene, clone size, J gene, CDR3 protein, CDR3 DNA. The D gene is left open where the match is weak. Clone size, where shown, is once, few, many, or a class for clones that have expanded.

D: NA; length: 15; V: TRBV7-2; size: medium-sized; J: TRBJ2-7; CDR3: CASSSNTGPSYEQYF; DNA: TGTGCCAGCAGCTCCAATACGGGACCCAGCTACGAGCAGTACTTC
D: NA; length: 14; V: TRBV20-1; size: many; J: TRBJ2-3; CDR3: CSADYRDFTDTQYF; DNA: TGCAGTGCTGATTACAGGGACTTCACAGATACGCAGTATTTT
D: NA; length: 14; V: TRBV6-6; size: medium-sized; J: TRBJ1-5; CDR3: CASSYSEGDQPQHF; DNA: TGTGCCAGCAGTTACTCGGAGGGGGATCAGCCCCAGCATTTT
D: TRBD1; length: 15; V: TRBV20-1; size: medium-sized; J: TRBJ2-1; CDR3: CSARDRGTGVNEQFF; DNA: TGCAGTGCTAGAGATCGAGGGACAGGGGTTAATGAGCAGTTCTTC
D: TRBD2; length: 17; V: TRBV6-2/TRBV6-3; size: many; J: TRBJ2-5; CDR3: CASSSTGLAGDQETQYF; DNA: TGTGCCAGCAGTTCCACGGGACTAGCGGGGGACCAAGAGACCCAGTACTTC
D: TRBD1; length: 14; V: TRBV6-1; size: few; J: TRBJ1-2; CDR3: CASSGLGQNYGYTF; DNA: TGTGCCAGCAGTGGACTGGGACAGAACTATGGCTACACCTTC
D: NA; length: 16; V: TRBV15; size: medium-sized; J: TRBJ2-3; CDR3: CATSRDLIISTDTQYF; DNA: TGTGCCACCAGCAGAGATTTGATCATCAGCACAGATACGCAGTATTTT
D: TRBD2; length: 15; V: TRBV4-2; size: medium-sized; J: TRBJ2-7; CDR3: CASSQLAGGSYEQYF; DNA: TGTGCCAGCAGCCAATTAGCGGGGGGCTCCTACGAGCAGTACTTC
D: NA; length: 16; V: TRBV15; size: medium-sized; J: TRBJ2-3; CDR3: CATSRDTTGLTDTQYF; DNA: TGTGCCACCAGCAGAGATACTACAGGGCTCACAGATACGCAGTATTTT
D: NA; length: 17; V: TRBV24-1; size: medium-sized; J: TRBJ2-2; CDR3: CATSGLDYRSNTGELFF; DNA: TGTGCCACCAGTGGACTGGATTACAGGTCAAACACCGGGGAGCTGTTTTTT
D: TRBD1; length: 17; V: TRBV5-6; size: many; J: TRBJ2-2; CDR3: CASSSYYRGLNTGELFF; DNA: TGTGCCAGCAGCTCATACTACAGGGGGCTAAACACCGGGGAGCTGTTTTTT
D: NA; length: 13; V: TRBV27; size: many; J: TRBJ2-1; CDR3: CATRNAPYNEQFF; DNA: TGTGCCACCCGGAACGCACCCTACAATGAGCAGTTCTTC
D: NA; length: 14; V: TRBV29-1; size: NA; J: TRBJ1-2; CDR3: CSVERDEPVDGYTF; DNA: TGCAGCGTTGAGCGGGACGAGCCGGTGGATGGCTACACCTTC
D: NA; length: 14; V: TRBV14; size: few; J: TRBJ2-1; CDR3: CASSESAIYNEQFF; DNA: TGTGCCAGCAGCGAGAGTGCCATCTACAATGAGCAGTTCTTC